This T cell receptor beta chain is from a study of T cell repertoires in ileal Crohn's disease. Overall study: Median disease duration was approximately eight years; 35% to 45% smoked at surgery. All patients had surgery for stricturing (approximately 60%) or penetrating (around 40%) disease.

This CDR3 comprises 13 residues. Germline assignment: CDR1 MGHDK and CDR2 SYGVNS. Trimming removed 6 bases from V and 6 bases from J, with 13 bases in between. The time point here: proximal margin of the surgical specimen (macroscopically non-inflamed). Method: immunoSEQ multiplex PCR; TCRdb's copy keeps in-frame clones and lacks some. The table lists around 3,100 clones, around 90% of them singletons. The gene calls are TRBV25-1 and TRBJ2-3; D is ambiguous. The TCR was taken from an adult with Crohn's disease. Material for sequencing was ileal tissue. CDR3 in amino acids: CASRGSQWDTQYF. DNA of the CDR3: TGTGCCAGCAGAGGGTCTCAATGGGATACGCAGTATTTT.